The 7 T cell receptor beta chains listed next were all sequenced from one sample in a study of T cell repertoires in cytomegalovirus infection. Each CDR3 protein is one row after TCRdb ran MiXCR on the reads. The repertoire consists of 150,000 to 200,000 distinct CDR3 sequences, with roughly 14% occurring once and the leading ten covering 25% to 30%. What was sequenced was PBMCs. These receptors all come from a human donor in good health (CMV status not recorded). Some clones in this sample may be carry-over from other donors' samples.

This clonotype was detected a few times. The V gene is TRBV7-6, the J gene TRBJ2-5; no firm D call. Trimming cost V 1 base and J 6 bases, with 12 bases left between them. The germline CDR1 and CDR2 sequences are SGHVS and FNYEAQ. There are 14 residues in the CDR3. DNA for the CDR3: TGTGCCAGCAGCTTAGAAGGGATACAAAAGACCCAGTACTTC. Its protein product is CASSLEGIQKTQYF.

Regarding this clonotype: One junction end does not reproduce the germline sequence, and a read error may be involved. This chain links TRBV20-1 with TRBJ2-5; D call uncertain. The CDR3 consists of 13 residues. Germline V gene sequence: CDR1 DFQATT, CDR2 SNEGSKA (reference sequence). CDR3 residues: CSAREAGLETQYF. In DNA form, the CDR3 reads TGCAGTGCGAGAGAGGCAGGTTTGGAGACCCAGTACTTC.

This clonotype was seen more than once but under ten times. Here the CDR3 reads CASTSLGGTYGYTF. CDR3 nucleotide sequence: TGTGCCAGCACCTCACTCGGGGGCACCTATGGCTACACCTTC. The rearrangement joins TRBV27 to TRBJ1-2, with D possibly matching TRBD1 (6 bases). The germline V gene has CDR1 MNHEY and CDR2 SMNVEV (reference sequence). CDR3 length equals 14 residues. Trimming cost V 7 bases and J 4 bases, with 16 bases left between them.

This clonotype has just a few counts. J is TRBJ2-3 and V is TRBV20-1; 11 bases are shared with TRBD2. This CDR3 has 17 amino acids. Trimming removed 5 bases from V and 1 base from J; junction bases left unmatched: 11. From germline, CDR1 is DFQATT and CDR2 SNEGSKA (reference sequence). CDR3 DNA: TGCAGTGCTCGCGATCCGACTAGCGGGATCGGCACAGATACGCAGTATTTT. Protein sequence: CSARDPTSGIGTDTQYF.

This clonotype was picked up many times. This sequence joins TRBV7-2 and TRBJ2-4; 10 nucleotides match TRBD2. Germline-derived CDR1 and CDR2 are SGHTA and FQGNSA. There are 16 residues in the CDR3. The trim removed 1 base at V and 7 bases at J, leaving 7 bases unmatched. The CDR3 loop reads CASSLGVQRGGNIQYF. The CDR3 DNA follows: TGTGCCAGCAGCTTAGGAGTCCAGCGGGGGGGGAACATTCAGTACTTC.

The V gene is TRBV4-1, the J gene TRBJ1-5; 8 nucleotides match TRBD1. This CDR3 has 14 residues. Germline assignment: CDR1 MGHRA and CDR2 YSYEKL. V lost 5 bases and J lost 8; bases outside the gene matches: 8. In DNA, the CDR3 is TGCGCCAGCAGCTCCGACAGGGGTGATGAGCCCCAGCATTTT. Protein product: CASSSDRGDEPQHF.

Of note for this clonotype: Since a much larger clone is just one base distant, this may be a read error. The V call is TRBV3-1, the J call TRBJ1-1; D unresolved. CDR3 size: 13 residues. The germline V and J ends were trimmed by 3 bases and 1 base, with 6 bases remaining between them. CDR1 and CDR2 (germline): LGHDT, YNNKEL (reference sequence). The CDR3, as DNA: TGTGCCAGCAGCCAGGGTTGGAACACTGAAGCTTTCTTT. It is translated as CASSQGWNTEAFF.